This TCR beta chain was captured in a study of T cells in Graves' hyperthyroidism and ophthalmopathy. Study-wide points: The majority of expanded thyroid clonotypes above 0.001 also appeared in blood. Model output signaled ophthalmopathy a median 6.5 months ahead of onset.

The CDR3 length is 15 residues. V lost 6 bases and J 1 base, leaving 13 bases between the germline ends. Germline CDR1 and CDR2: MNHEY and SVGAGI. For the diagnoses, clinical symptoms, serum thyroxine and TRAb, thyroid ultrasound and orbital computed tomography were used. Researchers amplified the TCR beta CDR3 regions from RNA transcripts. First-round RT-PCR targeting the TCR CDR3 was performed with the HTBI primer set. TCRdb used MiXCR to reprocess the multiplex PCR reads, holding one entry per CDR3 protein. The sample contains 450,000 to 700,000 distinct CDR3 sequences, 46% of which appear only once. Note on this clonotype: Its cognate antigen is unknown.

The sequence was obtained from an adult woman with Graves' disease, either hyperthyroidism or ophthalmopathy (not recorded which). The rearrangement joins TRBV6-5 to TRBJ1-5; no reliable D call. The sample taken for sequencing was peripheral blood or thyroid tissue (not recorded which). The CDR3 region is CASSVRTGSNQPQHF. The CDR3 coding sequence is TGTGCCAGCAGCGTTAGGACCGGGAGCAATCAGCCCCAGCATTTT.